The rows below give T cell receptor beta chains drawn from one sample of a study of beta chain features in type 1 diabetes. The assay was immunoSEQ multiplex PCR, and TCRdb's table has in-frame clones only and misses some. The table shows about 290,000 clones, with 8% occurring only once. Sequencing input: central memory CD4+ T cells from blood. Every receptor here comes from a woman aged 18-29 years in good health. The conserved cysteine and the conserved F or W are not part of the CDR3 here. Clone size appears in some rows only: once, few, many, or a class for an expanded clone.

j_call v_call clone_size cdr3_aa
TRBJ1-2 TRBV7-9 few ASSFRDRGYGYT
TRBJ2-5 TRBV15 few ATSRKYQETQY
TRBJ2-2 TRBV10-3 few AIGALNTGELF
TRBJ2-7 TRBV5-1 NA ASSLDLSEQY
TRBJ1-1 TRBV5-6 few ASSADKNTEAF
TRBJ2-7 TRBV7-3 few ASSLYMTVEQY
TRBJ1-2 TRBV29-1 NA SVVKGGGYGYT
TRBJ1-4 TRBV6-1 NA ASSLNAATNEKLF
TRBJ2-1 TRBV6-5 NA ATLDSSFYNEQF
TRBJ2-4 TRBV25-1 NA ASSESNVNIQY